This entry lists 5 T cell receptor beta chains sequenced from one sample in a study of response to subunit inactivated influenza vaccine. A single record per CDR3 protein comes from TCRdb applying MiXCR to the RT-PCR reads. The repertoire has 500,000 to 600,000 distinct CDR3 sequences, 15% to 20% of them found once; the top ten carry around 3%. The sequences come from CD4+ T cells sorted from PBMCs, collected roughly 24 months after vaccination. These receptors were obtained from a man aged 50 to 75 who received an inactivated influenza vaccine.

This clonotype was detected ten times or more. V and J are TRBV12-3 or TRBV12-4 and TRBJ2-1; 11 bases are shared with TRBD2. V shed 4 bases and J 6 bases; nucleotides not matched to a gene: 5. The CDR3 contains 15 residues. In DNA, the CDR3 is TGTGCCAGCAGTTCGCTAGCGGGGGGCCGCAATGAGCAGTTCTTC. Its translation is CASSSLAGGRNEQFF.

This clonotype was found a few times. CDR3 bases: TGTGCCAGCACCATCACCCGGGGGGCTAGCGGGAGTTACGAGCAGTACTTC. Its protein product is CASTITRGASGSYEQYF. This rearrangement joins TRBV7-2 to TRBJ2-7; TRBD2 agrees at 10 bases. Germline V lookup: CDR1 SGHTA, CDR2 FQGNSA. There are 17 residues in the CDR3. V gave up 7 bases and J gave up 4 bases; unmatched junction bases: 16.

This sequence joins TRBV7-9 and TRBJ2-7; unclear D gene. This CDR3 contains 11 residues. Trimming shortened V by 1 base and J by 11 bases, and 9 bases separated the two germline ends. Germline values: CDR1 SEHNR, CDR2 FQNEAQ (reference sequence). The CDR3 sequence is CASSLGWWEYF. CDR3 nucleotide sequence: TGTGCCAGCAGCTTAGGATGGTGGGAGTACTTC.

This clonotype was counted between two and nine times. The V call is TRBV28, the J call TRBJ1-5, with a weak D call TRBD1 (6 bases). V was trimmed by 1 base and J by 6 bases, leaving 13 bases between them. Looked up from germline, CDR1 is MDHEN and CDR2 is SYDVKM. This CDR3 region has 15 residues. Here the CDR3 DNA reads TGTGCCAGCAGTTTATTAAGGGGGGCAGGTCAGCCCCAGCATTTT. It encodes CASSLLRGAGQPQHF.

This clonotype was found once. V and J are TRBV5-4 and TRBJ2-5; 8 bases map to TRBD1. V shed 4 bases, J shed 5 bases, and the junction held 7 bases outside the gene matches. The CDR3 length is 14 residues. Germline V gene data show CDR1 as SGHNT and CDR2 as YYREEE (reference sequence). This CDR3 is CASSHPGGAETQYF. The CDR3 bases are TGTGCCAGCAGCCACCCAGGGGGCGCGGAGACCCAGTACTTC.